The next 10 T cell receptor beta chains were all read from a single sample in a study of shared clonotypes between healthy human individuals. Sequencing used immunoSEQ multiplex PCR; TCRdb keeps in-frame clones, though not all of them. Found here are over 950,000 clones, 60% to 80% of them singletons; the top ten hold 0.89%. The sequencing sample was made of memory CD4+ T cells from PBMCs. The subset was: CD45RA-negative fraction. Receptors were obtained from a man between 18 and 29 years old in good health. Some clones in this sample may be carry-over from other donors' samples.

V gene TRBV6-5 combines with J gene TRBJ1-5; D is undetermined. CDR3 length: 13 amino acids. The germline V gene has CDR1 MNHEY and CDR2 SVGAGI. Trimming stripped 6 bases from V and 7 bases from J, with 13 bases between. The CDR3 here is CASRASTKQPQHF. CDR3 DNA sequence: TGTGCCAGCAGAGCCTCTACGAAACAGCCCCAGCATTTT.

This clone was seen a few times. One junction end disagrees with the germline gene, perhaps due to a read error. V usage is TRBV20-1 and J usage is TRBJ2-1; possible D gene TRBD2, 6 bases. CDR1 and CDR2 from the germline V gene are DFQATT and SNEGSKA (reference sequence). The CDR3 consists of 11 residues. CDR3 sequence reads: CSARGRLVLIF. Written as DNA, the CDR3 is TGCAGTGCTAGAGGTCGACTAGTGCTGATCTTC.

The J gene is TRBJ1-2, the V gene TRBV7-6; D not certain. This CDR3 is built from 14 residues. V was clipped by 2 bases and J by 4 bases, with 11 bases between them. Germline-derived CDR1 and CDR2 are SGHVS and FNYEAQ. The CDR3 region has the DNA TGTGCCAGCAGCTTAAACCGAGCGGGCTATGGCTACACCTTC. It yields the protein CASSLNRAGYGYTF.

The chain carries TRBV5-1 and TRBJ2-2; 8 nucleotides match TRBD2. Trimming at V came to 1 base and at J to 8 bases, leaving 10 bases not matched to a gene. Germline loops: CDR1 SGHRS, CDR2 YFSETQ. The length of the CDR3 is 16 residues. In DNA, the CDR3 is TGCGCCAGCAGCTTGATGGCAGCGGGAGAAGCTGGGGAGCTGTTTTTT. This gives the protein CASSLMAAGEAGELFF.

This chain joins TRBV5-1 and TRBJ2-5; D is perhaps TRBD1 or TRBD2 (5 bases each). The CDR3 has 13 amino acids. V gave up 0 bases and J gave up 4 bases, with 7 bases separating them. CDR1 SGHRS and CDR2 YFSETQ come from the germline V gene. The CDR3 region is CASSLGDPETQYF. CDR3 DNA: TGCGCCAGCAGCTTGGGGGACCCAGAGACCCAGTACTTC.

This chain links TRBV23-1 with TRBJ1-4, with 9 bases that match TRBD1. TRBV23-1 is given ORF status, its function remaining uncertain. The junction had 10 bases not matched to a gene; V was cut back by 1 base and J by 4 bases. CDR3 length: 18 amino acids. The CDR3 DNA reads TGCGCCAGCAGTCAATTGAGGACAGGGGTGGCTCATAATGAAAAACTGTTTTTT. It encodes CASSQLRTGVAHNEKLFF.

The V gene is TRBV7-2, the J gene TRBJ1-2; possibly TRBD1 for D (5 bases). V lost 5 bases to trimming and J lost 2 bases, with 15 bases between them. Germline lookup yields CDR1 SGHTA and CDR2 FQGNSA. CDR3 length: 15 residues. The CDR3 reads CASSPRGGGNYGYTF. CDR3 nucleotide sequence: TGTGCCAGCAGCCCCCGGGGGGGTGGGAACTATGGCTACACCTTC. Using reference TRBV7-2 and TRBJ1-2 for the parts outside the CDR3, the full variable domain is GAGVSQSPSNKVTEKGKDVELRCDPISGHTALYWYRQSLGQGLEFLIYFQGNSAPDKSGLPSDRFSAERTGGSVSTLTIQRTQQEDSAVYLCASSPRGGGNYGYTFGSGTRLTVV.

The CDR3 here is CASSAGGTGSYEQYF. DNA of the CDR3: TGTGCCAGCAGTGCGGGGGGGACGGGATCCTACGAGCAGTACTTC. This chain links TRBV25-1 with TRBJ2-7; TRBD2 matches 8 bases. With 4 bases clipped from V and 1 base from J, the junction kept 6 bases outside the gene matches. The CDR3 spans 15 residues. Germline lookup yields CDR1 MGHDK and CDR2 SYGVNS.

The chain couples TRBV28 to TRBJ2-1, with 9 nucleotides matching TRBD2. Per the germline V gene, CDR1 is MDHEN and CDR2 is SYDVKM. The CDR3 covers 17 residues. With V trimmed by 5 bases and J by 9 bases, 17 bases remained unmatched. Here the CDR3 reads CASSQNYGLAMGREQFF. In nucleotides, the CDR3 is TGTGCCAGCAGTCAGAACTACGGACTAGCGATGGGGCGTGAGCAGTTCTTC.

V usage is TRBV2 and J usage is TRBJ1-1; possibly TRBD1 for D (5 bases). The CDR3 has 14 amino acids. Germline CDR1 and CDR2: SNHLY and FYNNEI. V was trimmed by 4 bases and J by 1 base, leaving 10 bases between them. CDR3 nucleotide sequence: TGTGCCAGCAGTGTGAGGGGCCCGAACACTGAAGCTTTCTTT. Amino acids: CASSVRGPNTEAFF.